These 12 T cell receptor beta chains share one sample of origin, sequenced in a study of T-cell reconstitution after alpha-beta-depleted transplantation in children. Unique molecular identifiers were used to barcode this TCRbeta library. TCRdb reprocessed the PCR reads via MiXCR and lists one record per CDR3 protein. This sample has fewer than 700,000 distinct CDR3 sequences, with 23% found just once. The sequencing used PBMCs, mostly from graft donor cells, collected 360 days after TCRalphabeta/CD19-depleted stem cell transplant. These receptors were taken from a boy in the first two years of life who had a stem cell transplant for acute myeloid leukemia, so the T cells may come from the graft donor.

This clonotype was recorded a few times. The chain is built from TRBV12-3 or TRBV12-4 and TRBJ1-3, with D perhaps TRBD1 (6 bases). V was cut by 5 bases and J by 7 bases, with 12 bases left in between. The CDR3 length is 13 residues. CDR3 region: CASSATGGNTIYF. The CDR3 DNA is TGTGCCAGCAGTGCGACAGGCGGGAACACCATATATTTT.

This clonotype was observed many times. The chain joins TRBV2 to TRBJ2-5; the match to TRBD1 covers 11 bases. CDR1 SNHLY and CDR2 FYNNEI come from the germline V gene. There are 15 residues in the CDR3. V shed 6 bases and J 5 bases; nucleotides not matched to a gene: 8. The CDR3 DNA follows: TGTGCCAGCAGACCTAGGACAGGGGGCGCGGAGACCCAGTACTTC. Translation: CASRPRTGGAETQYF.

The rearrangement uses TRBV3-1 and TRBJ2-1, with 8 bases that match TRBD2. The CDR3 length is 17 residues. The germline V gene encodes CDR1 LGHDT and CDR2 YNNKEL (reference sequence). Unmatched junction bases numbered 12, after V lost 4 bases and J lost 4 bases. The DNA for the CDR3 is TGTGCCAGCAGCCCCCAAGCCGGGACTAGTGGGTACAATGAGCAGTTCTTC. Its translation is CASSPQAGTSGYNEQFF.

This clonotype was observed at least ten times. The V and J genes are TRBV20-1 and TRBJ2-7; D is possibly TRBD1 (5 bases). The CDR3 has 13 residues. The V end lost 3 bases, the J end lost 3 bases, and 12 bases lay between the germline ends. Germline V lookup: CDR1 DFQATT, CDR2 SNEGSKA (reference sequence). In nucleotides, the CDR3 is TGCAGTGCTAGGTACAGGACCCGCTACGAGCAGTACTTC. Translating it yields CSARYRTRYEQYF.

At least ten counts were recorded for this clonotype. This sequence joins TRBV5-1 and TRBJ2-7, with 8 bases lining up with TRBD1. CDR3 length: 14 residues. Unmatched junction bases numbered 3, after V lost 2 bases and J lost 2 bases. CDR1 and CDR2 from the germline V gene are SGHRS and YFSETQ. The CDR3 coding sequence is TGCGCCAGCAGCTTCAGGGGGCTTACCTACGAGCAGTACTTC. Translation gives CASSFRGLTYEQYF.

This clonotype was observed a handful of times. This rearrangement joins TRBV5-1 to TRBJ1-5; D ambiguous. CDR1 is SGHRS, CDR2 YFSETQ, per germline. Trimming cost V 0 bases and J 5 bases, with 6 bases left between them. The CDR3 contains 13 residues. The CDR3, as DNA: TGCGCCAGCAGCTTGGGTCCCGATCAGCCCCAGCATTTT. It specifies CASSLGPDQPQHF.

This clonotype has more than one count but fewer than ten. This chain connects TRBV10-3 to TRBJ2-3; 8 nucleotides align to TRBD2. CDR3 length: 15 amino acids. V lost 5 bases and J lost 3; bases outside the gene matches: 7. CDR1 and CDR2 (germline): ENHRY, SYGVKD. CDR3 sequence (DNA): TGTGCCATCAGTTCCGGGACTAGGTCGACAGATACGCAGTATTTT. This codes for CAISSGTRSTDTQYF.

This CDR3 reads CASSFREPSYNEQFF. The CDR3 nucleotides are TGCGCCAGCAGCTTTAGAGAACCCTCCTACAATGAGCAGTTCTTC. The chain employs TRBV5-1 and TRBJ2-1; D is undetermined. This CDR3 contains 15 residues. Looked up from germline, CDR1 is SGHRS and CDR2 is YFSETQ. The ends were cut back, 2 bases at V and 0 bases at J, with 9 bases in the middle.

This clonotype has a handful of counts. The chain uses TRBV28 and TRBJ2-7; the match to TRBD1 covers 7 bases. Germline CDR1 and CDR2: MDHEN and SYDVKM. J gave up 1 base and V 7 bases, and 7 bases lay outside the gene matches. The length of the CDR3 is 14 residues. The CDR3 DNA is TGTGCCAGCACTCTGACAGGGCGTTCCTACGAGCAGTACGTC. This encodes CASTLTGRSYEQYV.

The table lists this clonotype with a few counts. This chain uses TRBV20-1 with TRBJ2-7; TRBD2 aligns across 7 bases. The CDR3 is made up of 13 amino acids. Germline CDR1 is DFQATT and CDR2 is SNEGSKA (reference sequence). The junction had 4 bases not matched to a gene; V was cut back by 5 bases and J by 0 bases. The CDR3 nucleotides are TGCAGTGCTCGGGGAGGGGTCTCCTACGAGCAGTACGTC. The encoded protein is CSARGGVSYEQYV.

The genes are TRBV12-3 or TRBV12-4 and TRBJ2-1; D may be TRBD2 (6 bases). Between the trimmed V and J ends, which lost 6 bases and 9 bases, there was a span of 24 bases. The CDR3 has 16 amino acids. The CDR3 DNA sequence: TGTGCCAGCAGCACCCGACCCGGGACTCCCTCGGGTGAGCAGTTCTTC. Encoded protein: CASSTRPGTPSGEQFF.

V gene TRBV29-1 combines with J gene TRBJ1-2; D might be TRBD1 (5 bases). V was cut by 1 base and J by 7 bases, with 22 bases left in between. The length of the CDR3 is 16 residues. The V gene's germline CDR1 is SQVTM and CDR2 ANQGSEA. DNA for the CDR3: TGCAGCGTTGAAGCCCGAGAAGGGCCTCCCGGGACTGGCTACACCTTC. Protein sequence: CSVEAREGPPGTGYTF. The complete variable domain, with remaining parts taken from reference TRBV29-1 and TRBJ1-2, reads SAVISQKPSRDICQRGTSLTIQCQVDSQVTMMFWYRQQPGQSLTLIATANQGSEATYESGFVIDKFPISRPNLTFSTLTVSNMSPEDSSIYLCSVEAREGPPGTGYTFGSGTRLTVV.